One and the same sample provided the 28 T cell receptor beta chains below, sequenced in a study of T cell changes during pregnancy in multiple sclerosis. Sequencing was performed with immunoSEQ multiplex PCR; in TCRdb, only in-frame clones are kept and a portion is missing. Of roughly 80,000 clones in the sample, approximately 89% were seen once. The starting material was peripheral blood, obtained before pregnancy. The receptors come from a female donor with multiple sclerosis, enrolled in a pregnancy study.

The count of this clone is one. This chain links TRBV5-6 with TRBJ2-2, with TRBD2 as a possible D gene (5 bases). Germline CDR1 and CDR2: SGHDT and YYEEEE. V lost 4 bases and J 4 bases, leaving 8 bases between the germline ends. This CDR3 contains 13 residues. The CDR3 DNA reads TGTGCCAGCAGCCCCGGGGTCACCGGGGAGCTGTTTTTT. Translated: CASSPGVTGELFF.

The genes are TRBV9 and TRBJ1-1; D remains ambiguous. V was cut by 0 bases and J by 7 bases, with 7 bases left in between. This CDR3 is 12 amino acids long. The germline V gene encodes CDR1 SGDLS and CDR2 YYNGEE. This CDR3 is CASSVGAGEAFF. The CDR3 DNA is TGTGCCAGCAGCGTAGGGGCAGGTGAAGCTTTCTTT.

This chain uses TRBV19 with TRBJ1-1; TRBD1 matches at 7 bases. The CDR3 runs to 13 residues. J gave up 8 bases and V 7 bases, and 10 bases lay outside the gene matches. Germline CDR1 and CDR2: LNHDA and SQIVND (reference sequence). The CDR3 DNA sequence: TGTGCCAGTACCATAGCCGGCAGGGGGGAAGCTTTCTTT. The encoded protein is CASTIAGRGEAFF.

This clone was recorded only once. The V gene is TRBV10-3, the J gene TRBJ1-2, with D uncertain. Germline-derived CDR1 and CDR2 are ENHRY and SYGVKD. CDR3 length: 17 residues. Trimming removed 0 bases at V and 6 bases at J, with 20 bases between. CDR3 bases: TGTGCCATCAGTGAGTCGTTCTTAGCGGGGTTAAAAGATGGCTACACCTTC. Its protein is CAISESFLAGLKDGYTF.

The table lists this clone with a count of one. The chain joins TRBV7-3 to TRBJ2-3, with 9 bases identical to TRBD2. Germline trimming cut 5 bases from V and 5 bases from J; bases unmatched to any gene: 8. CDR1 is SGHTA, CDR2 FQGTGA, per germline. The CDR3 has 15 amino acids. The CDR3 spells CASSGKSGGKDTQYF. CDR3 DNA: TGTGCCAGCAGCGGAAAAAGCGGGGGGAAAGATACGCAGTATTTT.

The chain links TRBV7-9 to TRBJ2-2, with 8 bases identical to TRBD1. V lost 5 bases, J lost 3 bases, and 5 bases stayed unmatched. This CDR3 comprises 15 residues. The germline CDR1 and CDR2 sequences are SEHNR and FQNEAQ (reference sequence). As DNA, the CDR3 is TGTGCCAGCAGCAGGACAGGGAGTCACACCGGGGAGCTGTTTTTT. Protein: CASSRTGSHTGELFF.

J is TRBJ1-4 and V is TRBV4-1, with D maybe TRBD1 (5 bases). The V gene lost 4 bases and the J gene lost 6 bases, with 12 bases spanning the gap. This CDR3 is built from 14 residues. The V gene's germline CDR1 is MGHRA and CDR2 YSYEKL. The DNA for the CDR3 is TGCGCCAGCAGCCCAAAGGGCAGGGATGAAAAACTGTTTTTT. Amino acid sequence: CASSPKGRDEKLFF.

V gene TRBV7-9 combines with J gene TRBJ1-1, with D possibly being TRBD1 (5 bases). V was pared by 4 bases and J by 8 bases, with 17 bases between. The germline CDR1 and CDR2 sequences are SEHNR and FQNEAQ (reference sequence). The CDR3 consists of 14 residues. In DNA form, the CDR3 reads TGTGCCAGCAGCTCTCGGCGGACCGACAGAGAAGCTTTCTTT. Translation: CASSSRRTDREAFF. The variable domain in full, with the rest retrieved from reference TRBV7-9 and TRBJ1-1, is DTGVSQNPRHKITKRGQNVTFRCDPISEHNRLYWYRQTLGQGPEFLTYFQNEAQLEKSRLLSDRFSAERPKGSFSTLEIQRTEQGDSAMYLCASSSRRTDREAFFGQGTRLTVV.

The chain employs TRBV10-1 and TRBJ2-7, with 11 bases aligning to TRBD1. Germline-derived CDR1 and CDR2 are WNHNN and SYGVQD (reference sequence). There are 14 residues in the CDR3. V trimming: 5 bases; J trimming: 6 bases; junction bases outside the gene matches: 6. In DNA, the CDR3 is TGCGCCAGCAGTACCGGGACAGGGGGTGTCGAGCAGTACTTC. Protein sequence: CASSTGTGGVEQYF.

This clone was seen once. The J gene is TRBJ1-2, the V gene TRBV5-8; 9 nucleotides agree with TRBD1. The V and J ends lost 4 bases and 5 bases, in that order; junction bases with no gene match: 0. The CDR3 loop spans 12 amino acids. Germline-derived CDR1 and CDR2 are SGHTS and YDEGEE. This chain's CDR3 is CASSDRGYGYTF. In nucleotides, the CDR3 is TGTGCCAGCAGCGACAGGGGGTATGGCTACACCTTC.

The genes are TRBV6-1 and TRBJ1-1; a weak D match, TRBD1 (5 bases). Germline CDR1 is MNHNS and CDR2 is SASEGT. V lost 8 bases to trimming and J lost 5 bases, with 12 bases between them. The CDR3 is 12 residues long. CDR3 residues: CASRDSRTEAFF. CDR3 coding DNA: TGTGCCAGCCGGGACTCAAGGACTGAAGCTTTCTTT.

This clone has a handful of counts. This chain joins TRBV7-8 and TRBJ2-7, with TRBD1 as a possible D gene (7 bases). The ends were cut back, 5 bases at V and 1 base at J, with 18 bases in the middle. Germline CDR1 reads SGHVS; CDR2 reads FQNEAQ. The CDR3 has 16 residues. CDR3 sequence (DNA): TGTGCCAGCAGCCCACGCGGGACAGTATTGTCCTACGAGCAGTACTTC. Translation: CASSPRGTVLSYEQYF.

The V gene is TRBV20-1, the J gene TRBJ2-7; D possibly corresponds to TRBD2 (5 bases). Per germline, CDR1 DFQATT and CDR2 SNEGSKA (reference sequence). This CDR3 comprises 10 residues. The ends were cut back, 5 bases at V and 3 bases at J, with 5 bases in the middle. The CDR3, as DNA: TGCAGTGCTGGACTCTACGAGCAGTACTTC. Its protein product is CSAGLYEQYF.

The genes are TRBV7-9 and TRBJ2-7, with a possible D match to TRBD1 (5 bases). CDR3 length: 16 residues. V dropped 4 bases and J dropped 6 bases, with 22 bases sitting between them. Germline loops: CDR1 SEHNR, CDR2 FQNEAQ (reference sequence). The CDR3 region is CASSSMGPGAPSEQYF. In DNA form, the CDR3 reads TGTGCCAGCAGCTCTATGGGGCCAGGAGCGCCCTCCGAGCAGTACTTC.

J is TRBJ1-2 and V is TRBV28, with a possible D match to TRBD1 (6 bases). The V end lost 2 bases, the J end lost 8 bases, and 15 bases lay between the germline ends. Per the germline V gene, CDR1 is MDHEN and CDR2 is SYDVKM. This CDR3 is built from 14 residues. The CDR3 nucleotides read TGTGCCAGCAGTTTAGGTTCTGGGGGCCGGGGCTACACCTTC. It is translated as CASSLGSGGRGYTF.

The CDR3 sequence is CASSFGQGQETQYF. The CDR3 bases are TGCGCCAGCAGCTTCGGACAGGGACAAGAGACCCAGTACTTC. The rearrangement joins TRBV5-1 to TRBJ2-5; 8 nucleotides align to TRBD1. J was trimmed by 2 bases and V by 2 bases; bases with no gene match: 2. Per the germline V gene, CDR1 is SGHRS and CDR2 is YFSETQ. CDR3 length: 14 amino acids. The whole variable domain, remainder taken from reference TRBV5-1 and TRBJ2-5, is KAGVTQTPRYLIKTRGQQVTLSCSPISGHRSVSWYQQTPGQGLQFLFEYFSETQRNKGNFPGRFSGRQFSNSRSEMNVSTLELGDSALYLCASSFGQGQETQYFGPGTRLLVL.

This chain uses TRBV7-2 with TRBJ2-7; 12 bases fit TRBD1. From germline, CDR1 is SGHTA and CDR2 FQGNSA. The V gene end was trimmed by 5 bases and the J gene end by 3 bases; junction bases not matched to a gene: 11. The CDR3 covers 17 residues. CDR3 loop: CASSRTSGTGGNYEQYF. As DNA, the CDR3 is TGTGCCAGCAGCCGCACCTCCGGGACAGGGGGCAACTACGAGCAGTACTTC.

This chain connects TRBV7-2 to TRBJ2-1, with 9 positions matching TRBD2. V shed 5 bases, J shed 0 bases, and the junction held 5 bases outside the gene matches. The germline V gene encodes CDR1 SGHTA and CDR2 FQGNSA. This CDR3 has 16 amino acids. CDR3 DNA sequence: TGTGCCAGCAGCCCTAGAGCGGGGGGCTCCTACAATGAGCAGTTCTTC. Amino acid sequence: CASSPRAGGSYNEQFF. Full variable domain (rest looked up from reference TRBV7-2 and TRBJ2-1): GAGVSQSPSNKVTEKGKDVELRCDPISGHTALYWYRQSLGQGLEFLIYFQGNSAPDKSGLPSDRFSAERTGGSVSTLTIQRTQQEDSAVYLCASSPRAGGSYNEQFFGPGTRLTVL.

The chain combines TRBV6-5 with TRBJ2-7; unclear D gene. The CDR3 sequence is 13 residues long. V lost 2 bases and J 7 bases, leaving 12 bases between the germline ends. Germline loops: CDR1 MNHEY, CDR2 SVGAGI. CDR3 sequence reads: CASSYRSKTEQYF. As DNA, the CDR3 is TGTGCCAGCAGTTACCGTTCGAAGACAGAGCAGTACTTC.

The V call is TRBV5-1, the J call TRBJ2-2, with D possibly being TRBD1 (5 bases). The CDR3 contains 16 residues. Germline V gene data show CDR1 as SGHRS and CDR2 as YFSETQ. V was clipped by 4 bases and J by 5 bases, with 18 bases between them. The CDR3 DNA reads as TGCGCCAGCAGCAGTGGAAGTTCCTCAGGGACCGGGGAGCTGTTTTTT. It yields the protein CASSSGSSSGTGELFF.

There are a few counts of this clone. This sequence joins TRBV6-1 and TRBJ1-1, with D unclear. V was shortened by 2 bases and J by 2 bases, with 12 bases between the two germline ends. CDR3 length: 15 residues. CDR1 is MNHNS and CDR2 is SASEGT in the germline V gene. The CDR3 protein is CASSEHAGENTEAFF. In nucleotides, the CDR3 is TGTGCCAGCAGTGAACACGCGGGAGAAAACACTGAAGCTTTCTTT.

Turning to this clone: This sample includes further DNA sequences coding for the same CDR3. The chain joins TRBV7-2 to TRBJ2-7; 9 bases match TRBD2. V trimming: 1 base; J trimming: 2 bases; junction bases outside the gene matches: 3. The CDR3 is 15 amino acids. Germline V gives CDR1 SGHTA, CDR2 FQGNSA. DNA of the CDR3: TGTGCCAGCAGCTTAGGCGCGGGGGGGCCCTACGAGCAGTACTTC. Translated: CASSLGAGGPYEQYF. The variable domain in full, completed from reference TRBV7-2 and TRBJ2-7, reads GAGVSQSPSNKVTEKGKDVELRCDPISGHTALYWYRQSLGQGLEFLIYFQGNSAPDKSGLPSDRFSAERTGGSVSTLTIQRTQQEDSAVYLCASSLGAGGPYEQYFGPGTRLTVT.

The J gene is TRBJ1-1, the V gene TRBV25-1; TRBD1 aligns across 8 bases. The germline V gene encodes CDR1 MGHDK and CDR2 SYGVNS. Trimming took 6 bases from V and 5 from J; bases not matched to a gene: 8. The CDR3 is 14 amino acids. CDR3 loop: CASRTQGDGTEAFF. The CDR3 region has the DNA TGTGCCAGCAGAACACAGGGGGATGGAACTGAAGCTTTCTTT.

The chain links TRBV6-5 to TRBJ1-4, with 8 bases that match TRBD1. This CDR3 has 16 amino acids. Trimming at V came to 0 bases and at J to 2 bases, leaving 2 bases not matched to a gene. Germline CDR1 MNHEY, CDR2 SVGAGI. This chain's CDR3 is CASSYSTGDTNEKLFF. In DNA, the CDR3 is TGTGCCAGCAGTTACTCGACAGGGGACACTAATGAAAAACTGTTTTTT.

The V and J genes are TRBV19 and TRBJ2-1; D possibly corresponds to TRBD1 (5 bases). Trimming left V 7 bases short and J 8 bases short, with 18 bases between. The CDR3 covers 14 residues. Germline CDR1 reads LNHDA; CDR2 reads SQIVND (reference sequence). The DNA for the CDR3 is TGTGCCAGTACCCCCCGTTGGGGCGGAGATGAGCAGTTCTTC. Translated: CASTPRWGGDEQFF.

V usage is TRBV4-1 and J usage is TRBJ1-2, with D unresolved. Trimming stripped 4 bases from V and 2 bases from J, with 14 bases between. The CDR3 sequence is 15 residues long. CDR1 and CDR2 (germline): MGHRA, YSYEKL. The CDR3 reads CASSLLHGKNYGYTF. The CDR3 nucleotides read TGCGCCAGCAGCCTACTTCACGGGAAAAACTATGGCTACACCTTC.

The V and J genes are TRBV5-1 and TRBJ2-1, with TRBD1 identical over 7 bases. This CDR3 region has 17 residues. Germline V gene sequence: CDR1 SGHRS, CDR2 YFSETQ. V lost 3 bases to trimming and J lost 1 base; unmatched junction nucleotides: 10. CDR3 in amino acids: CASSWAPQGVSYNEQFF. The CDR3 DNA is TGCGCCAGCAGCTGGGCTCCCCAGGGGGTTTCCTACAATGAGCAGTTCTTC.

The rearrangement uses TRBV28 and TRBJ2-6; TRBD2 aligns across 14 bases. Trimming at V came to 3 bases and at J to 3 bases, leaving 1 base not matched to a gene. This CDR3 comprises 17 residues. In germline, CDR1 is MDHEN, CDR2 SYDVKM. The CDR3 bases are TGTGCCAGCAGTTTGGGGACTAGCGGGGGTGGGGCCAACGTCCTGACTTTC. This encodes CASSLGTSGGGANVLTF.